A selection of T cell receptor beta chains follows, all from one sample in a study of monozygotic twins with inflammatory bowel disease. TCRdb re-called the 5' RACE reads and catalogs CDR3 proteins one per entry, DNA excluded. The repertoire table contains some 440,000 distinct CDR3 sequences. Sequencing was performed on blood. The receptors originated from a human donor with ulcerative colitis or Crohn's disease, or a healthy co-twin of an affected twin (not recorded which). Both conserved end residues are part of each CDR3. Fields, in order: J gene, V gene, CDR3 length, CDR3 protein.

TRBJ1-4,TRBV7-2,16,CASSATSGTGGKKLFF
TRBJ2-2,TRBV6-1,16,CASSPLTGGASGELFF
TRBJ2-5,TRBV7-9,16,CASSPPWDSRQETQYF
TRBJ1-2,TRBV4-1,15,CASSQEEQGNYGYTF
TRBJ2-3,TRBV19,14,CASSWDRTTDTQYF
TRBJ2-5,TRBV12-3/TRBV12-4,15,CASSLGAQGVETQYF
TRBJ1-2,TRBV12-5,13,CASGMTGAYGYTF
TRBJ2-4,TRBV6-2/TRBV6-3,20,CASSYSPGLAGGKAKNIQYF
TRBJ2-5,TRBV5-5,15,CASSFGDRGSETQYF
TRBJ2-5,TRBV5-6,12,CASSGRQGSVDF
TRBJ2-5,TRBV20-1,16,CSANIAASGMQETQYF
TRBJ2-7,TRBV5-4,21,CASSFSGQGIDLAGERNEQYF
TRBJ2-1,TRBV5-1,18,CASSLAPSTSGRRNEQFF
TRBJ1-2,TRBV7-6,15,CASSLVPTGNYGYTF
TRBJ2-2,TRBV7-9,13,CASRGGVGGELFF
TRBJ1-1,TRBV5-1,14,CASTSGGGNTEAFF
TRBJ2-3,TRBV7-9,15,CTSSLEVTSTDTQYF
TRBJ1-6,TRBV6-1,17,CASVLLARQQENSPLHF
TRBJ2-3,TRBV18,16,CASSLVAGGRTDTQYF
TRBJ2-7,TRBV7-9,12,CASSHGSYEQYF
TRBJ2-1,TRBV9,16,CASSLVGTSGYNEQFF
TRBJ2-7,TRBV20-1,14,CSATRTSGDYEQYF
TRBJ1-2,TRBV30,12,CAWRAGSGSYTF
TRBJ2-1,TRBV10-3,18,CAISGGRQGKGWMNEQFF
TRBJ1-3,TRBV20-1,12,CSAGPPGNTIYF
TRBJ2-3,TRBV28,18,CASRGTSGRGGRTDTQYF
TRBJ2-5,TRBV7-2,17,CASSASEGRFRMRTQYF
TRBJ2-2,TRBV19,15,CASTQGIANTGELFF
TRBJ2-1,TRBV19,18,CASMASGSRYIGYNEQFF
TRBJ2-2,TRBV10-3,15,CAISGLGISAGELFF
TRBJ2-5,TRBV4-2,14,CASRDGGPTRTQYF
TRBJ2-5,TRBV5-6,13,CASSVPGKETQYF
TRBJ1-4,TRBV7-2,14,CASSLLGQAEKLFF
TRBJ2-7,TRBV28,14,CASSSGQATYEQYF
TRBJ2-6,TRBV27,15,CASSYRSSGANVLTF
TRBJ1-2,TRBV29-1,13,CSVDPQGNYGYTF
TRBJ1-1,TRBV4-1,14,CASSHLVQGTRAFF